Each of the 20 T cell receptor beta chains below was sequenced from the same sample in a study of blood T cell repertoires in COVID-19. Measured with immunoSEQ multiplex PCR; TCRdb has only the in-frame clones, and not every one. The table has about 45,000 clones, about 86% seen once. The material sequenced was peripheral blood. These receptor sequences come from a human donor in a cohort sampled during active COVID-19.

The chain combines TRBV19 with TRBJ2-7, with 7 bases lining up with TRBD2. CDR1 is LNHDA, CDR2 SQIVND, per germline (reference sequence). V was clipped by 3 bases and J by 3 bases; unmatched bases: 2. This CDR3 contains 13 residues. This chain's CDR3 is CASSIGRNYEQYF. Here the CDR3 DNA reads TGTGCCAGTAGTATCGGGAGGAACTACGAGCAGTACTTC.

The chain links TRBV7-8 to TRBJ1-1, with a tentative D call TRBD1 (5 bases). The germline V gene encodes CDR1 SGHVS and CDR2 FQNEAQ. Deletions cut 5 bases from V and 5 bases from J, with 15 bases between. The CDR3 totals 14 residues. The CDR3 region has the DNA TGTGCCAGCAGCGGGGGAGGGGCGCGGACTGAAGCTTTCTTT. Its protein product is CASSGGGARTEAFF.

CDR3 nucleotide sequence: TGTGCCAGCAGCTTAGATTGGGGCAGGGGGATGCACGAGCAGTACTTC. Translated, it gives CASSLDWGRGMHEQYF. V gene TRBV11-2 combines with J gene TRBJ2-7; TRBD1 matches at 7 bases. Germline lookup yields CDR1 SGHAT and CDR2 FQNNGV. V shed 0 bases, J shed 5 bases, and the junction held 10 bases outside the gene matches. This CDR3 spans 16 amino acids. The whole variable domain, filled in from reference TRBV11-2 and TRBJ2-7, reads EAGVAQSPRYKIIEKRQSVAFWCNPISGHATLYWYQQILGQGPKLLIQFQNNGVVDDSQLPKDRFSAERLKGVDSTLKIQPAKLEDSAVYLCASSLDWGRGMHEQYFGPGTRLTVT.

This chain uses TRBV15 with TRBJ1-2; TRBD1 matches 7 bases. Germline V gives CDR1 LNHNV, CDR2 YYDKDF (reference sequence). V was pared by 5 bases and J by 7 bases, with 7 bases of the junction left unmatched. This CDR3 contains 13 residues. CDR3 loop: CATSLRTGTGYTF. The CDR3 DNA is TGTGCCACCAGCCTACGGACAGGAACTGGCTACACCTTC.

The V gene is TRBV9, the J gene TRBJ2-1; a weak D match, TRBD1 (6 bases). The CDR3 consists of 12 residues. Between the trimmed V and J ends, which lost 2 bases and 7 bases, there was a span of 7 bases. Germline V gene lookup returns CDR1 SGDLS and CDR2 YYNGEE. CDR3 coding DNA: TGTGCCAGCAGCGTTGGGACAAATGAGCAGTTCTTC. This translates into CASSVGTNEQFF.

The rearrangement joins TRBV7-2 to TRBJ1-1; 7 nucleotides line up with TRBD1. Germline assignment: CDR1 SGHTA and CDR2 FQGNSA. This CDR3 comprises 12 residues. V gave up 6 bases and J gave up 5 bases; unmatched junction bases: 3. The chain's CDR3 is CASRDRLTEAFF. The CDR3 DNA reads TGTGCCAGCAGGGACAGGTTAACTGAAGCTTTCTTT.

The V gene is TRBV29-1, the J gene TRBJ1-2; a weak D match, TRBD1 (6 bases). The CDR3 length is 12 residues. V was clipped by 6 bases and J by 5 bases, with 13 bases between them. Germline CDR1 SQVTM, CDR2 ANQGSEA. The CDR3 spells CSVEGVVYGYTF. CDR3 nucleotides: TGCAGCGTCGAGGGGGTTGTATATGGCTACACCTTC.

The V gene is TRBV19, the J gene TRBJ2-5; 8 bases are a match to TRBD1. V dropped 2 bases and J dropped 6; count of bases not matched to a gene: 5. Germline V CDR1 and CDR2: LNHDA, SQIVND (reference sequence). The CDR3 spans 14 residues. CDR3 protein: CASSITQGAQTQYF. In DNA form, the CDR3 reads TGTGCCAGTAGTATAACCCAGGGGGCGCAGACCCAGTACTTC. The variable domain in full, completed from reference TRBV19 and TRBJ2-5, reads DGGITQSPKYLFRKEGQNVTLSCEQNLNHDAMYWYRQDPGQGLRLIYYSQIVNDFQKGDIAEGYSVSREKKESFPLTVTSAQKNPTAFYLCASSITQGAQTQYFGPGTRLLVL.

The gene calls are TRBV2 and TRBJ1-5; unclear D gene. Trimming left V 5 bases short and J 4 bases short, with 9 bases between. The CDR3 sequence is 13 residues long. CDR1 is SNHLY, CDR2 FYNNEI, per germline. CDR3: CASSLVENQPQHF. The CDR3 DNA is TGTGCCAGCAGTTTAGTAGAAAATCAGCCCCAGCATTTT.

The rearrangement joins TRBV7-2 to TRBJ2-4, with TRBD1 identical over 7 bases. Trimming took 1 base from V and 0 from J; bases not matched to a gene: 12. The CDR3 loop spans 19 amino acids. The germline V gene encodes CDR1 SGHTA and CDR2 FQGNSA. The CDR3 bases are TGTGCCAGCAGCTTAGGGATAGGGGGCTTGTCACTAGCCAAAAACATTCAGTACTTC. Translated: CASSLGIGGLSLAKNIQYF. Based on the CDR3 plus reference TRBV7-2 and TRBJ2-4, the full variable domain is GAGVSQSPSNKVTEKGKDVELRCDPISGHTALYWYRQSLGQGLEFLIYFQGNSAPDKSGLPSDRFSAERTGGSVSTLTIQRTQQEDSAVYLCASSLGIGGLSLAKNIQYFGAGTRLSVL.

This clone was picked up many times. The V and J genes are TRBV19 and TRBJ1-1; possible D gene TRBD1, 6 bases. The CDR3 loop spans 14 amino acids. CDR1 is LNHDA and CDR2 is SQIVND in the germline V gene (reference sequence). The germline V and J ends were trimmed by 6 bases and 5 bases, with 16 bases remaining between them. As DNA, the CDR3 is TGTGCCAGTAGATGGGGCAGGGGTGAAACTGAAGCTTTCTTT. As protein: CASRWGRGETEAFF.

The chain combines TRBV5-6 with TRBJ1-5; TRBD1 matches at 7 bases. The CDR3 is 14 amino acids. Trimming at V came to 0 bases and at J to 6 bases, leaving 3 bases not matched to a gene. Germline V gives CDR1 SGHDT, CDR2 YYEEEE. In nucleotides, the CDR3 is TGTGCCAGCAGCTTGGGACAGGGTACTCAGCCCCAGCATTTT. Amino acids: CASSLGQGTQPQHF.

About this clone itself: Other DNA sequences within the sample encode an identical CDR3. The chain carries TRBV9 and TRBJ1-1; tentatively, D is TRBD1 (5 bases). Germline V lookup: CDR1 SGDLS, CDR2 YYNGEE. This CDR3 contains 14 residues. The germline V and J ends were trimmed by 2 bases and 0 bases, with 8 bases remaining between them. The CDR3 DNA reads TGTGCCAGCAGCGTCGGACAAATGAACACTGAAGCTTTCTTT. It codes for CASSVGQMNTEAFF.

The rearrangement uses TRBV6-5 and TRBJ2-3, with TRBD2 matching over 11 bases. Germline-derived CDR1 and CDR2 are MNHEY and SVGAGI. V trimming: 6 bases; J trimming: 1 base; junction bases outside the gene matches: 3. The CDR3 is 15 residues long. CDR3 DNA sequence: TGTGCCAGCAGCTCACTAGCGGGGGGCACAGATACGCAGTATTTT. Its protein product is CASSSLAGGTDTQYF.

The genes are TRBV4-2 and TRBJ1-3; no clear D. The germline V gene encodes CDR1 LGHNA and CDR2 YNFKEQ. V was pared by 1 base and J by 4 bases, with 8 bases between. The CDR3 consists of 14 residues. The CDR3 is CASSQGQMGNTIYF. The CDR3 coding sequence is TGTGCCAGCAGCCAAGGGCAGATGGGAAACACCATATATTTT.

The rearrangement uses TRBV7-8 and TRBJ2-1, with 7 bases fitting TRBD2. V lost 4 bases, J lost 6 bases, and 9 bases stayed unmatched. In germline, CDR1 is SGHVS, CDR2 FQNEAQ. The CDR3 covers 15 residues. CDR3 sequence reads: CASSYGTAGLNEQFF. CDR3 nucleotides: TGTGCCAGCAGCTACGGAACAGCGGGGCTCAATGAGCAGTTCTTC.

This sequence joins TRBV18 and TRBJ1-1; D gene ambiguous. Per germline, CDR1 KGHSH and CDR2 LQKENI. V shed 3 bases and J shed 5 bases, with 13 bases lying between them. The length of the CDR3 is 14 residues. The CDR3 protein is CASSPGVGRTEAFF. The CDR3 DNA follows: TGTGCCAGCTCACCCGGGGTAGGGCGGACTGAAGCTTTCTTT.

The chain recombines TRBV19 with TRBJ1-5; D not certain. Trimming took 2 bases from V and 4 from J, leaving 15 bases between them. CDR1 and CDR2 (germline): LNHDA, SQIVND (reference sequence). The CDR3 loop spans 16 amino acids. This CDR3 reads CASSITGIGLNQPQHF. CDR3 coding DNA: TGTGCCAGTAGTATAACCGGGATCGGCCTTAATCAGCCCCAGCATTTT. Together with reference TRBV19 and TRBJ1-5, the CDR3 gives the full variable domain: DGGITQSPKYLFRKEGQNVTLSCEQNLNHDAMYWYRQDPGQGLRLIYYSQIVNDFQKGDIAEGYSVSREKKESFPLTVTSAQKNPTAFYLCASSITGIGLNQPQHFGDGTRLSIL.

This chain connects TRBV10-3 to TRBJ1-1, with 8 bases matching TRBD1. Per germline, CDR1 ENHRY and CDR2 SYGVKD. The CDR3 extends over 15 amino acids. V shed 2 bases, J shed 6 bases, and the junction held 8 bases outside the gene matches. CDR3 loop: CAISEPTGEVAEAFF. The CDR3 coding sequence is TGTGCCATCAGTGAGCCGACAGGGGAGGTGGCTGAAGCTTTCTTT.

This clone was detected a few times. J is TRBJ1-4 and V is TRBV10-3; D gene unclear. This CDR3 has 13 amino acids. Germline loops: CDR1 ENHRY, CDR2 SYGVKD. The germline V and J ends were trimmed by 6 bases and 5 bases, with 10 bases remaining between them. The CDR3 here is CAIRAGLNEKLFF. The CDR3 nucleotides read TGTGCCATCAGAGCGGGATTAAATGAAAAACTGTTTTTT.